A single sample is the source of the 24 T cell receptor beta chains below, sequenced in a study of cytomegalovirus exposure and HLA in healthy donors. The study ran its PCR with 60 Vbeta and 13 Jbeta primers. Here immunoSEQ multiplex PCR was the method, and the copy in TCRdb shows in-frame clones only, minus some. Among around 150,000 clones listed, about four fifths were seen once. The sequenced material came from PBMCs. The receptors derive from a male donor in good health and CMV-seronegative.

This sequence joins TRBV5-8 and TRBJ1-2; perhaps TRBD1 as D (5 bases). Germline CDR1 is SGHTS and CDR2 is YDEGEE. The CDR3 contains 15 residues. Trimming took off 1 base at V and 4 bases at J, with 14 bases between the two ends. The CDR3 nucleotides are TGTGCCAGCAGCTTGAATTCCCAGGGAACCTATGGCTACACCTTC. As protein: CASSLNSQGTYGYTF.

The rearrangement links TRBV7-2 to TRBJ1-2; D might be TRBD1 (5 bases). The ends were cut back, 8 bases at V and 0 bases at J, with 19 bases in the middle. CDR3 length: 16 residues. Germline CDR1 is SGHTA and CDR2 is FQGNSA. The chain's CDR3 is CASLGGVPLSNYGYTF. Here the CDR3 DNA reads TGTGCCAGCCTTGGGGGGGTCCCACTCTCTAACTATGGCTACACCTTC.

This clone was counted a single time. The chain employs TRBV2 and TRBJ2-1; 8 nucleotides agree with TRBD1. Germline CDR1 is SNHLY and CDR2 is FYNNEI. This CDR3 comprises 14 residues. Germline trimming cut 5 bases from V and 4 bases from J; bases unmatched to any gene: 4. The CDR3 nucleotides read TGTGCCAGCAGTAAAAGGACAGGGTACAATGAGCAGTTCTTC. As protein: CASSKRTGYNEQFF.

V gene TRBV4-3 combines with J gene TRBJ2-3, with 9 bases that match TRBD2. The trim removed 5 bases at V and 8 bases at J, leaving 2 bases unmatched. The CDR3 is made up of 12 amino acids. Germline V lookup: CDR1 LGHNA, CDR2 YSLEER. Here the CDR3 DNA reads TGCGCCAGCAGCGGCGGGAGGGGTACGCAGTATTTT. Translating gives CASSGGRGTQYF.

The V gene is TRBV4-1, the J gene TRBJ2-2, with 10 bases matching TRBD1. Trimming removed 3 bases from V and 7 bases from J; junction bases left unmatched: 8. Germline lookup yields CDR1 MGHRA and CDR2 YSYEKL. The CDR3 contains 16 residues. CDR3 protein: CASSQLQDRGFGELFF. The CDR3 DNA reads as TGCGCCAGCAGCCAGCTTCAGGACAGGGGGTTCGGGGAGCTGTTTTTT.

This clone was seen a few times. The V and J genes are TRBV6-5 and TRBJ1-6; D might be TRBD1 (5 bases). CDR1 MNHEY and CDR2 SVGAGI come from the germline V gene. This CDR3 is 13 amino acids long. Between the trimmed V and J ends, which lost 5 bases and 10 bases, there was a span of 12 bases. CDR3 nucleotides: TGTGCCAGCAGTCCCCCAGGGCTCTCACCCCTCCACTTT. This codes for CASSPPGLSPLHF.

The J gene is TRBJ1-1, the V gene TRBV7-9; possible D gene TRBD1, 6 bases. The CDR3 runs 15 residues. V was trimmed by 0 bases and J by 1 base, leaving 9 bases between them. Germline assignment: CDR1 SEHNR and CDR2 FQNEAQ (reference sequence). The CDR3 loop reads CASSLADRRNTEAFF. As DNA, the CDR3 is TGTGCCAGCAGCTTAGCCGACAGGAGGAACACTGAAGCTTTCTTT.

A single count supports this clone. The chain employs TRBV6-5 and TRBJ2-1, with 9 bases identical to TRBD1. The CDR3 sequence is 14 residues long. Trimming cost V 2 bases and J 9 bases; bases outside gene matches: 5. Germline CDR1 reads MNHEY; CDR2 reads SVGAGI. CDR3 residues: CASSYQGQGGEQFF. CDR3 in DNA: TGTGCCAGCAGTTACCAGGGACAGGGCGGTGAGCAGTTCTTC.

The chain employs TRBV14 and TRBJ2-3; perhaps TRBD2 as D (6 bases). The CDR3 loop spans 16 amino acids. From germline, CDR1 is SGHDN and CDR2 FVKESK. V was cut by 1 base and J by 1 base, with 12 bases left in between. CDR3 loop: CASSQGDSPGTDTQYF. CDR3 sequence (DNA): TGTGCCAGCAGCCAAGGGGACTCCCCGGGCACAGATACGCAGTATTTT. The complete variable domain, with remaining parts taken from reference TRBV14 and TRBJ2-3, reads EAGVTQFPSHSVIEKGQTVTLRCDPISGHDNLYWYRRVMGKEIKFLLHFVKESKQDESGMPNNRFLAERTGGTYSTLKVQPAELEDSGVYFCASSQGDSPGTDTQYFGPGTRLTVL.

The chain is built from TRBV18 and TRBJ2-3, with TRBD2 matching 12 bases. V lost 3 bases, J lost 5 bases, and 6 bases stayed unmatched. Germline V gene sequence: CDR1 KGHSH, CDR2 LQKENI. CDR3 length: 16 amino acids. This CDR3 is CASSPLLAGGQDTQYF. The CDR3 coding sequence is TGTGCCAGCTCACCGCTCCTAGCGGGGGGGCAAGATACGCAGTATTTT.

CDR3 coding DNA: TGTGCCAGCAGCCAAGATGGGGAGGGGCTCACAGATACGCAGTATTTT. It encodes CASSQDGEGLTDTQYF. This chain uses TRBV14 with TRBJ2-3; the match to TRBD2 covers 7 bases. V lost 0 bases and J lost 2; bases outside the gene matches: 5. The length of the CDR3 is 16 residues. Germline loops: CDR1 SGHDN, CDR2 FVKESK.

CDR3 sequence reads: CASSNRQDSPLHF. CDR3 sequence (DNA): TGTGCCAGCAGCAACCGCCAGGATTCACCCCTCCACTTT. The chain is built from TRBV5-4 and TRBJ1-6; D call uncertain. The CDR3 contains 13 residues. Germline loops: CDR1 SGHNT, CDR2 YYREEE (reference sequence). V was trimmed by 4 bases and J by 8 bases, leaving 10 bases between them.

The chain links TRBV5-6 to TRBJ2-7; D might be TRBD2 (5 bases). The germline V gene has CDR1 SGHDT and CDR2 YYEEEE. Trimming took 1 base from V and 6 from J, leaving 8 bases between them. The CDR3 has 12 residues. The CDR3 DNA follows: TGTGCCAGCAGCTTGTGGGAGTCCGAGCAGTACTTC. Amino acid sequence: CASSLWESEQYF.

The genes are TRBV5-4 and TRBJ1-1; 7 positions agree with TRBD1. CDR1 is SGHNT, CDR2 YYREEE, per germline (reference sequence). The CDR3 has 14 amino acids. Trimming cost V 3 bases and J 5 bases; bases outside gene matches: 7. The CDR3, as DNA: TGTGCCAGCAGCTCCCAGGGGGTGAGGACTGAAGCTTTCTTT. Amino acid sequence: CASSSQGVRTEAFF.

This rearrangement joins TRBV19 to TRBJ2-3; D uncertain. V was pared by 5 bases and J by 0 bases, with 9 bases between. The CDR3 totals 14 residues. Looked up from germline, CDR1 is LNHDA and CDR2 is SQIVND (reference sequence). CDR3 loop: CASSPSTSTDTQYF. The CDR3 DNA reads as TGTGCCAGTAGTCCATCGACTAGCACAGATACGCAGTATTTT. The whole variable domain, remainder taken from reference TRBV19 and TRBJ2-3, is DGGITQSPKYLFRKEGQNVTLSCEQNLNHDAMYWYRQDPGQGLRLIYYSQIVNDFQKGDIAEGYSVSREKKESFPLTVTSAQKNPTAFYLCASSPSTSTDTQYFGPGTRLTVL.

CDR3 sequence reads: CASSFGSQETQYF. The CDR3, as DNA: TGTGCCAGCAGTTTTGGTAGCCAAGAGACCCAGTACTTC. The rearrangement uses TRBV27 and TRBJ2-5; D gene unclear. CDR3 length equals 13 residues. V was pared by 3 bases and J by 1 base, with 6 bases between. Germline V gene data show CDR1 as MNHEY and CDR2 as SMNVEV (reference sequence).

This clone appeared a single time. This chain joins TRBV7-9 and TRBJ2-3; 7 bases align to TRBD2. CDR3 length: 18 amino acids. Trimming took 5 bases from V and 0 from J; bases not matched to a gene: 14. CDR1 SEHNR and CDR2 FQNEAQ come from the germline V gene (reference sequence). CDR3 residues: CASSRRSLAAGSTDTQYF. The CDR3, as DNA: TGTGCCAGCAGCCGAAGATCTCTAGCGGCGGGGAGCACAGATACGCAGTATTTT.

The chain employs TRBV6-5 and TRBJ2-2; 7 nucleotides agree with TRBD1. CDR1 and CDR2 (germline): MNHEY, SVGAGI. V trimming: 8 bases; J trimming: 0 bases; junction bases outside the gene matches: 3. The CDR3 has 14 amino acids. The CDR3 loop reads CASLDRSNTGELFF. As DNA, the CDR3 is TGTGCCAGCTTGGACAGGTCGAACACCGGGGAGCTGTTTTTT.

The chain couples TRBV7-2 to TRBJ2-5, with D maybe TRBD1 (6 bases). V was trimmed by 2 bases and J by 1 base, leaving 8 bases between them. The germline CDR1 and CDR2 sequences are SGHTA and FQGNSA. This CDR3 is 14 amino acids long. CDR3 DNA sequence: TGTGCCAGCAGCTTAACAGGGACCCAAGAGACCCAGTACTTC. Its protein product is CASSLTGTQETQYF.

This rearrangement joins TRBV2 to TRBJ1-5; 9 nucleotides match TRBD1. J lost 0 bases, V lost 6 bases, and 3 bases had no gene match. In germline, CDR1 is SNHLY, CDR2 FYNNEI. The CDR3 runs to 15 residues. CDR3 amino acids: CASSPTGGSNQPQHF. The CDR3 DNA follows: TGTGCCAGCAGCCCGACAGGGGGTAGCAATCAGCCCCAGCATTTT.

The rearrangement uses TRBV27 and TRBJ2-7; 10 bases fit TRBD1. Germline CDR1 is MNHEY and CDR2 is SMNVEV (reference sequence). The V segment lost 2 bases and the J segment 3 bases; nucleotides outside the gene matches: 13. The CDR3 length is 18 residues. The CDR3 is CASSLLDGRGQGFYEQYF. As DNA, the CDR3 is TGTGCCAGCAGTTTACTGGATGGGCGGGGACAGGGGTTCTACGAGCAGTACTTC.

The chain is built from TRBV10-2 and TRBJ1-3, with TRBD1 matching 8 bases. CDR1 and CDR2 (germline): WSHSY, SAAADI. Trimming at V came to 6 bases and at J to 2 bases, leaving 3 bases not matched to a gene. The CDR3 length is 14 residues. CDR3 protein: CASSPDRAGNTIYF. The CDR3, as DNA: TGCGCCAGCAGCCCGGACAGGGCTGGAAACACCATATATTTT.

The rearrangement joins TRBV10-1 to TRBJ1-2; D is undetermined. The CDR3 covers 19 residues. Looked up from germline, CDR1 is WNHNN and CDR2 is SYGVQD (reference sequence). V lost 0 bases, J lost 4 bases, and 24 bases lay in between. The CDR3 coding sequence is TGCGCCAGCAGTGAGTCGCCTCATTATTTTACACCGAGGAGCTATGGCTACACCTTC. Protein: CASSESPHYFTPRSYGYTF.

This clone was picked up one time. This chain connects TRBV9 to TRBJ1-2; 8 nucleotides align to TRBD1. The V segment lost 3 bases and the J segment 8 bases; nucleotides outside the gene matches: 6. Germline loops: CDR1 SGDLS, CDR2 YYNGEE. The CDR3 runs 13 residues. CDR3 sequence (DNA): TGTGCCAGCAGCGGACAGGGGAGGAGGGGCTACACCTTC. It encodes CASSGQGRRGYTF.